Included here is one T cell receptor (beta chain) sequence, with context. Its antigen is still unknown. This specimen comes from a study of OX40 agonist ivuxolimab in advanced cancers. Some clones are missing from TCRdb's copy, which holds only in-frame ones; the method was immunoSEQ multiplex PCR. This table has about 73,000 clones, approximately 86% appearing once. Overall study findings and caveats: At doses 0.1 to 3.0 mg/kg, CD4+ and CD8+ clones expanded.

The V end lost 1 base, the J end lost 7 bases, and 7 bases lay between the germline ends. Germline assignment: CDR1 MNHNY and CDR2 SVGAGI (reference sequence). The CDR3 spans 12 residues. The sequencing here drew on CD4+ or CD8+ T cells sorted from blood, taken in a trial of the OX40 agonist ivuxolimab. The gene calls are TRBV6-6 and TRBJ1-1; no definite D call. The source of this sequence is an adult with an advanced solid tumor such as melanoma, head and neck, liver or kidney cancer. The CDR3 DNA reads TGTGCCAGCAGTTACTTGGAGGGTGAAGCTTTCTTT. Amino acids: CASSYLEGEAFF.